Listed here are 25 T cell receptor beta chains from one sample, sequenced in a study of blood T cell repertoires in COVID-19. Some clones are missing from TCRdb's copy, which holds only in-frame ones; the method was immunoSEQ multiplex PCR. The top ten hold 4.3% of the sample, which has some 120,000 clones, approximately 89% seen once. The material sequenced was peripheral blood. The receptor source for this set is a human donor in a cohort sampled during active COVID-19.

The chain carries TRBV10-3 and TRBJ1-6, with D possibly TRBD1 on 5 matching bases. Trimming removed 0 bases at V and 10 bases at J, with 10 bases between. The length of the CDR3 is 14 residues. CDR1 and CDR2 from the germline V gene are ENHRY and SYGVKD. CDR3 amino acids: CAISESAGQSPLHF. CDR3 coding DNA: TGTGCCATCAGTGAGTCGGCAGGGCAATCACCCCTCCACTTT.

This sequence joins TRBV25-1 and TRBJ2-5; 8 bases align to TRBD1. The CDR3 covers 15 residues. The germline V gene encodes CDR1 MGHDK and CDR2 SYGVNS. J gave up 5 bases and V 5 bases, and 10 bases lay outside the gene matches. The CDR3 coding sequence is TGTGCCAGCAGTTCCCAGGGGGCTGGCTGGGAGACCCAGTACTTC. Residues: CASSSQGAGWETQYF. Using reference TRBV25-1 and TRBJ2-5 for the parts outside the CDR3, the full variable domain is EADIYQTPRYLVIGTGKKITLECSQTMGHDKMYWYQQDPGMELHLIHYSYGVNSTEKGDLSSESTVSRIRTEHFPLTLESARPSHTSQYLCASSSQGAGWETQYFGPGTRLLVL.

The V gene is TRBV18, the J gene TRBJ1-1; maybe TRBD1 (6 bases). V lost 3 bases and J 2 bases, leaving 10 bases between the germline ends. The CDR3 sequence is 14 residues long. Per the germline V gene, CDR1 is KGHSH and CDR2 is LQKENI. In DNA, the CDR3 is TGTGCCAGCTCACCTGGGGGGGCCAACACTGAAGCTTTCTTT. It codes for CASSPGGANTEAFF.

This clone was recorded only once. The chain recombines TRBV9 with TRBJ2-1, with D unclear. The CDR3 sequence is 11 residues long. Trimming stripped 3 bases from V and 10 bases from J, with 8 bases between. CDR1 and CDR2 from the germline V gene are SGDLS and YYNGEE. For the CDR3, the DNA is TGTGCCAGCAGCGGGCCAGGAGAGCAGTTCTTC. This sequence encodes CASSGPGEQFF.

This chain connects TRBV5-5 to TRBJ1-2, with unresolved D. This CDR3 comprises 16 residues. Germline CDR1 reads SGHKS; CDR2 reads YYEKEE (reference sequence). Trimming shortened V by 2 bases and J by 5 bases, and 19 bases separated the two germline ends. The DNA of the CDR3 is TGTGCCAGCAGCTTTTCAGTGACGGGGAGGGAGTATGGCTACACCTTC. As protein: CASSFSVTGREYGYTF.

This chain uses TRBV5-6 with TRBJ1-4; D remains unclear. V was pared by 2 bases and J by 6 bases, with 5 bases between. This CDR3 is built from 12 residues. The V gene's germline CDR1 is SGHDT and CDR2 YYEEEE. CDR3 nucleotide sequence: TGTGCCAGCAGCTTAGAGGATGAAAAACTGTTTTTT. Protein sequence: CASSLEDEKLFF.

This sequence joins TRBV7-9 and TRBJ2-5; 9 bases line up with TRBD1. CDR3 length: 15 amino acids. Germline V CDR1 and CDR2: SEHNR, FQNEAQ (reference sequence). Trimming at V came to 5 bases and at J to 0 bases, leaving 4 bases not matched to a gene. The CDR3 DNA reads as TGTGCCAGCAGCAAACAGGGGGCGCACCAAGAGACCCAGTACTTC. Its protein product is CASSKQGAHQETQYF.

The chain is built from TRBV5-1 and TRBJ1-2; D might be TRBD1 (5 bases). Trimming cost V 6 bases and J 4 bases, with 16 bases left between them. CDR1 is SGHRS and CDR2 is YFSETQ in the germline V gene. CDR3 size: 14 residues. The CDR3 here is CASTLETGAYGYTF. The CDR3 DNA follows: TGCGCCAGCACCCTCGAAACAGGCGCCTATGGCTACACCTTC.

The rearrangement uses TRBV19 and TRBJ2-3; the D gene is possibly TRBD2 (7 bases). The CDR3 is 18 residues long. Germline lookup yields CDR1 LNHDA and CDR2 SQIVND (reference sequence). Trimming left V 7 bases short and J 4 bases short, with 27 bases between. CDR3 sequence reads: CASTGPGSGAHRADTQYF. The DNA for the CDR3 is TGTGCCAGTACGGGGCCTGGGAGCGGGGCCCACAGGGCAGATACGCAGTATTTT.

The chain couples TRBV4-3 to TRBJ2-4; D possibly corresponds to TRBD2 (7 bases). V dropped 0 bases and J dropped 2 bases, with 14 bases sitting between them. Germline-derived CDR1 and CDR2 are LGHNA and YSLEER. This CDR3 spans 17 amino acids. The CDR3 here is CASSQDLGGGTKNIQYF. Here the CDR3 DNA reads TGCGCCAGCAGCCAAGATCTAGGCGGGGGCACCAAAAACATTCAGTACTTC.

The chain combines TRBV30 with TRBJ2-1; 9 nucleotides line up with TRBD2. The CDR3 has 15 residues. The V and J ends lost 3 bases and 14 bases, in that order; junction bases with no gene match: 17. Germline V gives CDR1 GTSNPN, CDR2 SVGIG (reference sequence). The CDR3 here is CAWRRKSGGTGVEFF. The DNA for the CDR3 is TGTGCCTGGAGACGGAAGAGCGGGGGGACCGGGGTCGAGTTCTTC.

The V gene is TRBV28, the J gene TRBJ1-6, with D possibly matching TRBD1 (5 bases). The ends were cut back, 6 bases at V and 11 bases at J, with 20 bases in the middle. Germline CDR1 reads MDHEN; CDR2 reads SYDVKM. The CDR3 consists of 15 residues. This CDR3 is CASSYGQIGLPPLHF. DNA for the CDR3: TGTGCCAGCAGCTACGGACAAATCGGACTACCACCCCTCCACTTT.

A few counts support this clone. The chain employs TRBV10-3 and TRBJ1-1, with D possibly being TRBD1 (5 bases). The CDR3 consists of 13 residues. V was shortened by 1 base and J by 5 bases, with 8 bases between the two germline ends. Germline V lookup: CDR1 ENHRY, CDR2 SYGVKD. The CDR3 bases are TGTGCCATCAGTGAGTGGGGGGGTACTGAAGCTTTCTTT. Residues: CAISEWGGTEAFF.

This chain uses TRBV30 with TRBJ2-7, with D perhaps TRBD1 (5 bases). The CDR3 runs 15 residues. Between the trimmed V and J ends, which lost 0 bases and 2 bases, there was a span of 14 bases. Looked up from germline, CDR1 is GTSNPN and CDR2 is SVGIG (reference sequence). The CDR3 DNA is TGTGCCTGGAGTGTAGGGGCCGGTGCCACCTACGAGCAGTACTTC. Its translation: CAWSVGAGATYEQYF.

This chain joins TRBV5-1 and TRBJ1-1; 10 bases line up with TRBD1. This CDR3 contains 14 residues. The V segment lost 7 bases and the J segment 7 bases; nucleotides outside the gene matches: 10. Per germline, CDR1 SGHRS and CDR2 YFSETQ. DNA for the CDR3: TGCGCCAGCTCCTTCCCGGGACAGGGGAATGAAGCTTTCTTT. Its protein product is CASSFPGQGNEAFF.

This clone was seen more than once but under ten times. This rearrangement joins TRBV7-2 to TRBJ1-2; 10 bases align to TRBD1. The V gene's germline CDR1 is SGHTA and CDR2 FQGNSA. This CDR3 spans 12 amino acids. The V segment lost 5 bases and the J segment 7 bases; nucleotides outside the gene matches: 1. The CDR3 reads CASSGDRGGYTF. The CDR3, as DNA: TGTGCCAGCAGCGGGGACAGGGGTGGCTACACCTTC.

A single count supports this clone. This chain joins TRBV6-6 and TRBJ2-5, with 10 bases lining up with TRBD1. From germline, CDR1 is MNHNY and CDR2 SVGAGI (reference sequence). V trimming: 8 bases; J trimming: 5 bases; junction bases outside the gene matches: 8. The CDR3 consists of 14 residues. The CDR3 region has the DNA TGTGCCAGCGGCGACAGGGGGCGCGAGGAGACCCAGTACTTC. Its translation: CASGDRGREETQYF.

The chain has TRBV5-4 and TRBJ2-3, with 11 bases matching TRBD2. The V and J ends lost 0 bases and 4 bases, in that order; junction bases with no gene match: 1. The CDR3 spans 15 residues. CDR1 is SGHNT, CDR2 YYREEE, per germline (reference sequence). CDR3 in DNA: TGTGCCAGCAGCTTGGTGACTAGCGGGGCAGATACGCAGTATTTT. Its protein is CASSLVTSGADTQYF.

This clone was picked up one time. CDR3 protein: CASSQDPGLHYGYTF. In nucleotides, the CDR3 is TGCGCCAGCAGCCAAGATCCGGGTCTTCACTATGGCTACACCTTC. The chain has TRBV4-3 and TRBJ1-2; D gene unclear. The CDR3 contains 15 residues. Trimming pared 0 bases from V and 3 bases from J, leaving 11 bases between. Germline V gene sequence: CDR1 LGHNA, CDR2 YSLEER.

DNA for the CDR3: TGTGCCATCAGTGAGTCGTGGACAGGGGGAAACACTGAAGCTTTCTTT. Protein product: CAISESWTGGNTEAFF. The gene calls are TRBV10-3 and TRBJ1-1, with TRBD1 matching 10 bases. This CDR3 has 16 residues. Germline V gene data show CDR1 as ENHRY and CDR2 as SYGVKD. V gave up 0 bases and J gave up 2 bases; unmatched junction bases: 3.

The rearrangement uses TRBV9 and TRBJ2-2; 7 positions match TRBD1. The CDR3 loop spans 16 amino acids. Germline V lookup: CDR1 SGDLS, CDR2 YYNGEE. The trim removed 2 bases at V and 1 base at J, leaving 5 bases unmatched. In DNA, the CDR3 is TGTGCCAGCAGCGTTAGACAGGGTGTGAACACCGGGGAGCTGTTTTTT. Protein: CASSVRQGVNTGELFF.

The chain combines TRBV5-3 with TRBJ1-1; D is unclear. TRBV5-3 is flagged as an ORF with uncertain function. The length of the CDR3 is 14 residues. V dropped 5 bases and J dropped 2 bases, with 13 bases sitting between them. The DNA of the CDR3 is TGTGCCAGAAGTTCGACAAAACTCAACACTGAAGCTTTCTTT. Amino acids: CARSSTKLNTEAFF.

The rearrangement joins TRBV5-6 to TRBJ1-1; 12 positions agree with TRBD1. From germline, CDR1 is SGHDT and CDR2 YYEEEE. The CDR3 runs to 15 residues. J lost 1 base, V lost 4 bases, and 2 bases had no gene match. This CDR3 reads CASSGDRGRNTEAFF. The CDR3 coding sequence is TGTGCCAGCAGCGGGGACAGGGGGCGGAACACTGAAGCTTTCTTT.

This clone was seen a few times. CDR3 loop: CAWSTGNYGYTF. The CDR3 nucleotides read TGTGCCTGGAGCACAGGGAACTATGGCTACACCTTC. The rearrangement uses TRBV30 and TRBJ1-2; D may be TRBD1 (6 bases). The V end was cut by 3 bases, the J end by 2 bases, with 7 bases between. The CDR3 contains 12 residues. Germline lookup yields CDR1 GTSNPN and CDR2 SVGIG (reference sequence).

The V and J genes are TRBV23-1 and TRBJ2-7; D perhaps matches TRBD2 (6 bases). TRBV23-1 is marked as an open reading frame, function uncertain. V was shortened by 4 bases and J by 0 bases, with 10 bases between the two germline ends. This CDR3 region has 14 residues. CDR3 sequence (DNA): TGCGCCAGCAGTCTCGGGACTTCCTCCTACGAGCAGTACGTC. Its protein is CASSLGTSSYEQYV.